These T cell receptor beta chains were read from a single sample in a study of Ad26.COV2.S vaccination and SARS-CoV-2 variants. Profiling relied on immunoSEQ multiplex PCR, and the TCRdb table lists in-frame clones only, not all of them. The profile covers around 370,000 clones, with 70% to 90% appearing a single time and approximately 3.5% taken by the ten largest. The sequences come from peripheral blood, collected in a trial of Ad26.COV2.S vaccine versus placebo. The receptor source for this set is a person aged 18-65 years who received the Ad26.COV2.S COVID-19 vaccine or a placebo. Each CDR3 is given with its conserved first and last residue. Each record gives: V gene, J gene, CDR3 protein.

v_call: TRBV9; j_call: TRBJ2-5; cdr3_aa: CASSSGQHQETQYF
v_call: TRBV7-2; j_call: TRBJ2-1; cdr3_aa: CASSSSGSGLRNEQFF
v_call: TRBV7-9; j_call: TRBJ2-7; cdr3_aa: CASSLDRTYEQYF
v_call: TRBV7-2; j_call: TRBJ1-2; cdr3_aa: CASSFTGGRGYTF
v_call: TRBV9; j_call: TRBJ2-1; cdr3_aa: CASSDGLAGIPADIEQFF
v_call: TRBV3-1/TRBV3-2; j_call: TRBJ1-1; cdr3_aa: CASSQAGTGNTEAFF
v_call: TRBV7-9; j_call: TRBJ2-1; cdr3_aa: CASSLKGAYHNEQFF
v_call: TRBV5-1; j_call: TRBJ2-3; cdr3_aa: CASSWGRITDTQYF
v_call: TRBV30; j_call: TRBJ2-7; cdr3_aa: CAWTGTLIYEQYF
v_call: TRBV2; j_call: TRBJ2-7; cdr3_aa: CASTQDRARYEQYF
v_call: TRBV5-4; j_call: TRBJ1-1; cdr3_aa: CASSLSENTEAFF
v_call: TRBV11-2; j_call: TRBJ1-4; cdr3_aa: CASSLEVGRRKLFF
v_call: TRBV5-4; j_call: TRBJ2-1; cdr3_aa: CASSLVAWRASEQFF
v_call: TRBV5-4; j_call: TRBJ1-1; cdr3_aa: CASNPLGPENTEAFF
v_call: TRBV5-1; j_call: TRBJ1-1; cdr3_aa: CASSPGTGYTEAFF
v_call: TRBV7-8; j_call: TRBJ1-6; cdr3_aa: CASSSGGFYNSPLHF
v_call: TRBV19; j_call: TRBJ2-1; cdr3_aa: CASSILASSNEQFF
v_call: TRBV16; j_call: TRBJ2-5; cdr3_aa: CASSQTEETQYF
v_call: TRBV6-5; j_call: TRBJ2-7; cdr3_aa: CASSSQLAFGQYF
v_call: TRBV5-6; j_call: TRBJ1-2; cdr3_aa: CASSPTGAGYGYTF
v_call: TRBV9; j_call: TRBJ2-2; cdr3_aa: CASSVAYGDRATNTGELFF
v_call: TRBV2; j_call: TRBJ2-3; cdr3_aa: CASTGLAGGSDTQYF
v_call: TRBV19; j_call: TRBJ2-7; cdr3_aa: CASSTLSAYEQYF
v_call: TRBV4-3; j_call: TRBJ2-7; cdr3_aa: CASSQDPRGRDPLVQYF
v_call: TRBV6-2/TRBV6-3; j_call: TRBJ1-2; cdr3_aa: CASSVPGRGYGYTF
v_call: TRBV7-9; j_call: TRBJ2-7; cdr3_aa: CASSPRTSVEQYF
v_call: TRBV25-1; j_call: TRBJ2-1; cdr3_aa: CASSEVGPDNEQFF
v_call: TRBV27; j_call: TRBJ1-3; cdr3_aa: CASRGLEGTIYF
v_call: TRBV19; j_call: TRBJ1-3; cdr3_aa: CASPGQISGNTIYF
v_call: TRBV6-1; j_call: TRBJ2-7; cdr3_aa: CASSPDGSSYEQYF
v_call: TRBV5-1; j_call: TRBJ2-5; cdr3_aa: CASRRGLGETQYF
v_call: TRBV6-4; j_call: TRBJ2-3; cdr3_aa: CASREVAGVTDTQYF
v_call: TRBV11-3; j_call: TRBJ1-1; cdr3_aa: CASSPGTANTEAFF
v_call: TRBV6-6; j_call: TRBJ2-5; cdr3_aa: CASSYGQGVSKTQYF
v_call: TRBV18; j_call: TRBJ2-3; cdr3_aa: CASSVAESSTDTQYF
v_call: TRBV9; j_call: TRBJ1-1; cdr3_aa: CASSVAGTNTEAFF
v_call: TRBV7-2; j_call: TRBJ2-7; cdr3_aa: CASSLAVGWSYEQYF
v_call: TRBV10-3; j_call: TRBJ1-2; cdr3_aa: CAISLDHGGYTF
v_call: TRBV15; j_call: TRBJ1-5; cdr3_aa: CATSLRGLDNQPQHF
v_call: TRBV25-1; j_call: TRBJ2-2; cdr3_aa: CASSGPGTSGSNTGELFF
v_call: TRBV7-6; j_call: TRBJ2-2; cdr3_aa: CASSRTVLDTGELFF
v_call: TRBV18; j_call: TRBJ2-1; cdr3_aa: CASSPTGRDDEQFF
v_call: TRBV28; j_call: TRBJ1-5; cdr3_aa: CASRLRTGGQPQHF
v_call: TRBV27; j_call: TRBJ1-6; cdr3_aa: CASSYRHINSPLHF
v_call: TRBV5-6; j_call: TRBJ2-4; cdr3_aa: CASSLEDRGIKNIQYF
v_call: TRBV9; j_call: TRBJ2-5; cdr3_aa: CASSIGPQVSRKETQYF
v_call: TRBV15; j_call: TRBJ2-5; cdr3_aa: CATSTSRGGPETQYF
v_call: TRBV11-2; j_call: TRBJ1-4; cdr3_aa: CASSLGVTNEKLFF
v_call: TRBV3-1/TRBV3-2; j_call: TRBJ1-2; cdr3_aa: CASSRNTGTDIYGYTF
v_call: TRBV9; j_call: TRBJ2-1; cdr3_aa: CANWTGGPYNEQFF
v_call: TRBV2; j_call: TRBJ1-3; cdr3_aa: CASSEAPAGNTIYF
v_call: TRBV28; j_call: TRBJ2-3; cdr3_aa: CAIRDPPFTDTQYF
v_call: TRBV12-3/TRBV12-4; j_call: TRBJ2-7; cdr3_aa: CASTRKFYEQYF
v_call: TRBV27; j_call: TRBJ1-5; cdr3_aa: CASSLSKGAMDQPQHF
v_call: TRBV5-8; j_call: TRBJ2-3; cdr3_aa: CASSLGGHGTDTQYF
v_call: TRBV6-5; j_call: TRBJ1-2; cdr3_aa: CASSRRDRDWSGYTF
v_call: TRBV16; j_call: TRBJ1-5; cdr3_aa: CASSYLGQGAGNQPQHF
v_call: TRBV5-1; j_call: TRBJ1-3; cdr3_aa: CASSLTGTSGNTIYF
v_call: TRBV19; j_call: TRBJ1-1; cdr3_aa: CASRRAGWTEAFF
v_call: TRBV5-1; j_call: TRBJ1-4; cdr3_aa: CASRVGPNEKLFF